This T cell receptor beta chain was documented in a study of T cells in Graves' hyperthyroidism and ophthalmopathy (dated by TCRdb to between 2018 and 2020). Study-level background: Peripheral blood was collected at initial diagnosis, before any treatment. According to the paper, TCR Vbeta CDR3 sequencing was carried out on more than 120 peripheral blood samples, which came from 40 to 45 ophthalmopathy, approximately 78 hyperthyroidism and about 17 progressor patients. After blood sampling, hyperthyroidism patients were treated with methimazole at a starting dose of 30 mg daily, and ophthalmopathy patients were treated with high-dose intravenous methylprednisolone. The 75 to 100 discovery patients were randomly split 7:3 into training and test sets. Prospective prediction of ophthalmopathy was tested in an independent validation cohort of 18 to 20 hyperthyroidism patients and roughly 16 patients who later progressed to ophthalmopathy. In several Graves' hyperthyroidism patients, the study also compared T-cell repertoires from thyroid tissue with T-cell repertoires from blood. TCR V-J signatures able to tell the groups apart were searched for in a discovery cohort of 100 patients, of whom 43 had Graves' ophthalmopathy and 57 had stable Graves' hyperthyroidism.

A patient counted as having stable Graves' hyperthyroidism if no progression to ophthalmopathy occurred over 18 months of follow-up. Hyperthyroidism patients were aged 18 to 65 years and newly diagnosed, with disease duration of less than 2 months. Patients with uncontrolled infections, other autoimmune diseases, pregnancy or lactation were excluded. Clinical symptoms, serum thyroxine and TRAb, thyroid ultrasound, and orbital computed tomography formed the basis for the diagnoses. Ficoll-Paque density gradient centrifugation was used to isolate PBMCs from approximately 11 ml of fresh peripheral blood. Total RNA was extracted using Trizol reagent, and RNA quality was assessed on an Agilent 2100 Bioanalyzer. This clonotype was picked up a small number of times. What this receptor recognizes is not known. No much larger clone is present one base from it, and per-base qualities are unavailable. The CDR1 and CDR2 encoded by the germline V gene are MNHNS and SASEGT. Its CDR3 holds 14 amino acids, cysteine through phenylalanine. Solely the CDR3 DNA is kept, with 42 bases framed from the first base. Deletion took 6 bases off V and 8 bases off J, with a span of 19 bases between the germline ends.

The TCR beta CDR3 regions were amplified from the RNA transcripts. The TCR CDR3 was subjected to a first round of RT-PCR using the HTBI primer set and the Qiagen OneStep RT-PCR kit. A second multiplex PCR round built the libraries, followed by size selection and purification. The libraries were sequenced on an Illumina HiSeq2000 using paired-end 100 bp reads. Regarding the original processing steps: SOAPnuke was used to process the raw data, throwing out any read that contained adapters or uncalled bases, had a mean Phred below 15, or lacked an exact constant-primer or identifier match. High-quality paired reads were merged using COPE v1.2.5, and each unique nucleotide sequence was defined as a clonotype. MiTCR v1.1 was used to align clonotypes to the IMGT TRBV, TRBD and TRBJ reference segments. The analysis was restricted to V-J combinations with a frequency above 0.0001, which together covered 99% to 99.2% of the repertoires. A TCS score was defined as the ratio of F50 (clonal expansion) to E x V (chaos), with BLOSUM62-based TCRdist applied between CDR3 peptides within each V-J. Welch's t-statistics and random forest reduced 500 to 550 V-J features to about 13, which were used in a naive Bayes classifier (R e1071). Through fastp at Q25 and MiXCR, TCRdb rebuilt clones from the public reads, retaining in-frame beta chains. Each entry is one CDR3 protein sequence, shown with its most common DNA and genes. TCRdb, rather than the study authors, made the V and J calls. The sample has about 550,000 distinct CDR3 sequences on record, around 20% of them singletons. The ten largest clonotypes hold about 26% of the sample.

Findings and caveats that apply to the study as a whole: Blood samples also contained most of the expanded thyroid clonotypes (frequency above 0.001), which suggests that blood repertoires may reflect thyroid immune responses. In validation, progression to ophthalmopathy was predicted by the model with 70.59% sensitivity and 72% to 85% specificity, a median of about 6 months before onset. Sample size was not statistically predetermined, and blinding of investigators to group allocation was not performed. A model built on a 13 V-J signature distinguished ophthalmopathy from stable hyperthyroidism, reaching 85% to 90% sensitivity and about 81% specificity in cross-validation and 80%/75% in testing.

The chain uses TRBV6-1 and TRBJ1-2, with TRBD1 perhaps the D gene, on 5 matching bases. The specimen sequenced was blood. This TCR was sampled from a young man with Graves' hyperthyroidism. The CDR3 amino acid sequence is: CASSQILGGGGYTF. The base sequence is TGTGCCAGCAGCCAGATTTTAGGTGGGGGAGGCTACACCTTC.